The 9 T cell receptor beta chains below come from one sample, sequenced in a study of blood T cell repertoires in COVID-19. The assay was immunoSEQ multiplex PCR, and TCRdb's table has in-frame clones only and misses some. The sample contains a few hundred thousand clones, less than 95% of which appear only once. Sequenced material: PBMCs or T cells enriched from blood (not recorded which). The receptors come from a man younger than 35 who had recovered from COVID-19.

V gene TRBV5-1 combines with J gene TRBJ1-1, with 8 bases fitting TRBD1. This CDR3 is built from 18 residues. V gave up 1 base and J gave up 6 bases; unmatched junction bases: 17. In germline, CDR1 is SGHRS, CDR2 YFSETQ. CDR3 protein: CASSLRGQGASGAAEAFF. Here the CDR3 DNA reads TGCGCCAGCAGCTTGAGAGGTCAGGGGGCCTCGGGGGCCGCTGAAGCTTTCTTT.

J is TRBJ1-6 and V is TRBV7-9; no clear D gene. Germline V gene sequence: CDR1 SEHNR, CDR2 FQNEAQ (reference sequence). V lost 3 bases and J lost 9, with 9 bases in between. The CDR3 is made up of 13 amino acids. In DNA form, the CDR3 reads TGTGCCAGCAGCTTGGGTCGGGGTTCACCCCTCCACTTT. Translated, it gives CASSLGRGSPLHF.

The chain couples TRBV2 to TRBJ2-1, with 12 bases lining up with TRBD2. Unmatched junction bases numbered 6, after V lost 4 bases and J lost 8 bases. The CDR3 is 15 residues long. Per the germline V gene, CDR1 is SNHLY and CDR2 is FYNNEI. The CDR3 region has the DNA TGTGCCAGCAGTGTCCTAGCGGGAGGGGAACATGAGCAGTTCTTC. Translating gives CASSVLAGGEHEQFF.

This clone was recorded once. The rearrangement uses TRBV12-3 or TRBV12-4 and TRBJ1-3; tentative D call: TRBD1 (6 bases). The V gene lost 6 bases and the J gene lost 11 bases, with 14 bases spanning the gap. The CDR3 totals 12 residues. The CDR3 spells CASRDRSPAIYF. CDR3 nucleotide sequence: TGTGCCAGCAGAGACAGGTCCCCTGCCATATATTTT.

The J gene is TRBJ2-7, the V gene TRBV7-9, with a weak D call TRBD1 (5 bases). The V gene's germline CDR1 is SEHNR and CDR2 FQNEAQ (reference sequence). V was trimmed by 5 bases and J by 3 bases, leaving 17 bases between them. This CDR3 spans 15 amino acids. The CDR3 sequence: CASSPSRGHSYEQYF. The CDR3 DNA sequence: TGTGCCAGCAGCCCGTCTAGGGGCCACAGCTACGAGCAGTACTTC.

The chain combines TRBV21-1 with TRBJ1-1; TRBD1 is the table's D call and was not checked against the DNA. TRBV21-1 is an annotated pseudogene. There are 15 residues in the CDR3. The DNA for the CDR3 is TGTGCCAGAAGGGGGCCGGCAGACATGAACACTGAAGCTTTCTTT. The encoded protein is CARRGPADMNTEAFF.

The chain uses TRBV5-1 and TRBJ2-5; D perhaps matches TRBD1 (5 bases). V lost 4 bases and J lost 3, with 10 bases in between. Germline CDR1 is SGHRS and CDR2 is YFSETQ. This CDR3 region has 13 residues. The CDR3 DNA reads as TGCGCCAGCAGCCAGAGCAGGGAAGAGACCCAGTACTTC. Protein product: CASSQSREETQYF.

The chain links TRBV5-5 to TRBJ1-5, with D unclear. V was trimmed by 2 bases and J by 4 bases, leaving 16 bases between them. The CDR3 extends over 16 amino acids. From germline, CDR1 is SGHKS and CDR2 YYEKEE (reference sequence). The CDR3 loop reads CASSFGTAVGNQPQHF. In DNA, the CDR3 is TGTGCCAGCAGCTTCGGCACAGCCGTTGGAAATCAGCCCCAGCATTTT.

The V gene is TRBV5-5, the J gene TRBJ1-1; tentatively, D is TRBD1 (5 bases). CDR1 is SGHKS, CDR2 YYEKEE, per germline (reference sequence). The CDR3 length is 14 residues. V shed 1 base and J shed 1 base, with 8 bases lying between them. The CDR3: CASSLYRSNTEAFF. DNA of the CDR3: TGTGCCAGCAGCTTGTACAGGTCGAACACTGAAGCTTTCTTT. The full variable domain, completed using reference TRBV5-5 and TRBJ1-1, is DAGVTQSPTHLIKTRGQQVTLRCSPISGHKSVSWYQQVLGQGPQFIFQYYEKEERGRGNFPDRFSARQFPNYSSELNVNALLLGDSALYLCASSLYRSNTEAFFGQGTRLTVV.